The rows below give T cell receptor beta chains drawn from one sample of a study of blood T cell repertoires in COVID-19. Measured with immunoSEQ multiplex PCR; TCRdb has only the in-frame clones, and not every one. This table has approximately 320,000 clones, around 85% appearing once. The sequencing input was peripheral blood. The origin of the receptors is a human donor in a cohort sampled during active COVID-19. The CDR3 runs from the conserved cysteine through the conserved F or W. D genes are given only for firm matches. Size is omitted from some rows. Given values are once, few, many or a class for expanded clones.

d_call: NA
j_call: TRBJ1-5
v_call: TRBV7-2
clone_size: once
cdr3_aa: CASSLVHAAYSNQPQHF
cdr3_nt: TGTGCCAGCAGCTTAGTCCACGCGGCGTATAGCAATCAGCCCCAGCATTTT

d_call: TRBD1
j_call: TRBJ1-5
v_call: TRBV18
clone_size: NA
cdr3_aa: CASSIIPGQGRDSNQPQHF
cdr3_nt: TGTGCCAGCTCTATCATACCGGGACAGGGGAGAGATAGCAATCAGCCCCAGCATTTT

d_call: TRBD1
j_call: TRBJ1-2
v_call: TRBV5-8
clone_size: NA
cdr3_aa: CASSLGTVGGYTF
cdr3_nt: TGTGCCAGCAGCCTGGGGACAGTAGGTGGCTACACCTTC

d_call: NA
j_call: TRBJ1-1
v_call: TRBV12-3/TRBV12-4
clone_size: NA
cdr3_aa: CASSNRNTEAFF
cdr3_nt: TGTGCCAGCAGTAATAGGAACACTGAAGCTTTCTTT

d_call: NA
j_call: TRBJ2-3
v_call: TRBV7-9
clone_size: NA
cdr3_aa: CASSLRRESTDTQYF
cdr3_nt: TGTGCCAGCAGCTTACGACGGGAAAGCACAGATACGCAGTATTTT

d_call: NA
j_call: TRBJ1-1
v_call: TRBV19
clone_size: few
cdr3_aa: CASSIQAAHAEAFF
cdr3_nt: TGTGCCAGTAGTATTCAGGCAGCACACGCTGAAGCTTTCTTT

d_call: NA
j_call: TRBJ1-2
v_call: TRBV3-1/TRBV3-2
clone_size: NA
cdr3_aa: CASSQWSGGGYTF
cdr3_nt: TGTGCCAGCAGCCAATGGTCCGGAGGGGGCTACACCTTC

d_call: NA
j_call: TRBJ1-1
v_call: TRBV18
clone_size: NA
cdr3_aa: CASSPAGTPNTEAFF
cdr3_nt: TGTGCCAGCTCACCCGCCGGGACACCGAACACTGAAGCTTTCTTT

d_call: TRBD2
j_call: TRBJ2-1
v_call: TRBV2
clone_size: NA
cdr3_aa: CATKRGAYNEQFF
cdr3_nt: TGTGCCACCAAGCGGGGTGCATACAATGAGCAGTTCTTC

d_call: NA
j_call: TRBJ2-5
v_call: TRBV7-9
clone_size: NA
cdr3_aa: CASNGVDKETQYF
cdr3_nt: TGTGCCAGCAACGGGGTCGATAAAGAGACCCAGTACTTC

d_call: NA
j_call: TRBJ1-5
v_call: TRBV2
clone_size: NA
cdr3_aa: CASSEQGDGQPQHF
cdr3_nt: TGTGCCAGCAGTGAACAGGGTGACGGTCAGCCCCAGCATTTT

d_call: TRBD1
j_call: TRBJ2-7
v_call: TRBV7-2
clone_size: few
cdr3_aa: CASSDLRGRSYEQYF
cdr3_nt: TGTGCCAGCAGCGATTTGAGGGGGCGAAGTTACGAGCAGTACTTC

d_call: TRBD2
j_call: TRBJ2-1
v_call: TRBV5-1
clone_size: NA
cdr3_aa: CASSLEASGGERRNEQFF
cdr3_nt: TGCGCCAGCAGCTTGGAGGCTAGCGGGGGGGAGAGGAGGAATGAGCAGTTCTTC

d_call: TRBD1
j_call: TRBJ2-3
v_call: TRBV10-2
clone_size: NA
cdr3_aa: CASSSGQGRGTQYF
cdr3_nt: TGCGCCAGCAGTAGCGGACAGGGAAGAGGTACGCAGTATTTT

d_call: NA
j_call: TRBJ1-1
v_call: TRBV20-1
clone_size: once
cdr3_aa: CSASSRGTEAFF
cdr3_nt: TGCAGTGCTAGTTCCAGGGGAACTGAAGCTTTCTTT

d_call: NA
j_call: TRBJ1-3
v_call: TRBV7-6
clone_size: NA
cdr3_aa: CASSTRGVQSSGNTIYF
cdr3_nt: TGTGCCAGCAGCACGCGGGGAGTACAGAGCTCTGGAAACACCATATATTTT

d_call: TRBD1
j_call: TRBJ1-6
v_call: TRBV12-5
clone_size: NA
cdr3_aa: CASASGQGKSPLHF
cdr3_nt: TGTGCTAGTGCCTCGGGACAGGGAAAGTCACCCCTCCACTTT

d_call: NA
j_call: TRBJ2-7
v_call: TRBV10-3
clone_size: NA
cdr3_aa: CAISESKLAYTYEQYF
cdr3_nt: TGTGCCATCAGTGAGTCGAAACTAGCTTACACCTACGAGCAGTACTTC

d_call: NA
j_call: TRBJ2-7
v_call: TRBV5-1
clone_size: NA
cdr3_aa: CASSVGLLISYEQYF
cdr3_nt: TGCGCCAGCAGCGTCGGACTACTTATCTCCTACGAGCAGTACTTC

d_call: NA
j_call: TRBJ1-5
v_call: TRBV7-3
clone_size: NA
cdr3_aa: CASSLSGHANQPQHF
cdr3_nt: TGTGCCAGCAGCTTAAGCGGACACGCCAATCAGCCCCAGCATTTT

d_call: NA
j_call: TRBJ1-1
v_call: TRBV27
clone_size: NA
cdr3_aa: CASMLRDMNTEAFF
cdr3_nt: TGTGCCAGCATGCTCAGGGACATGAACACTGAAGCTTTCTTT

d_call: NA
j_call: TRBJ1-3
v_call: TRBV6-5
clone_size: once
cdr3_aa: CASSPRGSPGNTIYF
cdr3_nt: TGTGCCAGCAGTCCTCGGGGGTCCCCTGGAAACACCATATATTTT

d_call: NA
j_call: TRBJ1-2
v_call: TRBV6-5
clone_size: NA
cdr3_aa: CASNTYRNYGYTF
cdr3_nt: TGTGCCAGCAATACTTACAGGAACTATGGCTACACCTTC

d_call: NA
j_call: TRBJ1-6
v_call: TRBV14
clone_size: NA
cdr3_aa: CASSPSGSPLHF
cdr3_nt: TGTGCCAGCAGCCCGAGCGGTTCACCCCTCCACTTT

d_call: NA
j_call: TRBJ1-1
v_call: TRBV19
clone_size: NA
cdr3_aa: CASIGVVYTEAFF
cdr3_nt: TGTGCCAGTATAGGGGTTGTGTACACTGAAGCTTTCTTT

d_call: NA
j_call: TRBJ2-7
v_call: TRBV4-2
clone_size: NA
cdr3_aa: CASSQGYSYEQYF
cdr3_nt: TGTGCCAGCAGCCAAGGGTACAGCTACGAGCAGTACTTC

d_call: NA
j_call: TRBJ1-1
v_call: TRBV18
clone_size: NA
cdr3_aa: CASSPQMGVMNTEAFF
cdr3_nt: TGTGCCAGCTCACCTCAAATGGGAGTCATGAACACTGAAGCTTTCTTT

d_call: NA
j_call: TRBJ2-2
v_call: TRBV11-2
clone_size: NA
cdr3_aa: CASSLEGHGELFF
cdr3_nt: TGTGCCAGCAGCTTAGAAGGACACGGGGAGCTGTTTTTT

d_call: NA
j_call: TRBJ1-1
v_call: TRBV12-5
clone_size: NA
cdr3_aa: CASGGQLGMNTEAFF
cdr3_nt: TGTGCTAGTGGGGGCCAGTTGGGTATGAACACTGAAGCTTTCTTT

d_call: NA
j_call: TRBJ2-7
v_call: TRBV6-2/TRBV6-3
clone_size: NA
cdr3_aa: CASSSISGSSPSYEQYF
cdr3_nt: TGTGCCAGCAGTTCAATCTCAGGGTCATCCCCCTCTTACGAGCAGTACTTC

d_call: NA
j_call: TRBJ1-2
v_call: TRBV12-3/TRBV12-4
clone_size: NA
cdr3_aa: CASSHGQYYGYTF
cdr3_nt: TGTGCCAGCAGTCATGGACAGTACTATGGCTACACCTTC

d_call: NA
j_call: TRBJ2-2
v_call: TRBV28
clone_size: NA
cdr3_aa: CASLRVPPGELFF
cdr3_nt: TGTGCCAGCCTCAGGGTACCCCCCGGGGAGCTGTTTTTT

d_call: NA
j_call: TRBJ1-2
v_call: TRBV9
clone_size: NA
cdr3_aa: CASSAGQSNYGYTF
cdr3_nt: TGTGCCAGCAGCGCTGGACAGTCTAACTATGGCTACACCTTC

d_call: NA
j_call: TRBJ1-1
v_call: TRBV5-1
clone_size: NA
cdr3_aa: CASSLEAGATEAFF
cdr3_nt: TGCGCCAGCAGCTTGGAAGCAGGGGCAACTGAAGCTTTCTTT

d_call: NA
j_call: TRBJ2-2
v_call: TRBV24-1
clone_size: NA
cdr3_aa: CATSEENRDTGELFF
cdr3_nt: TGTGCCACCAGTGAGGAGAACAGGGACACCGGGGAGCTGTTTTTT

d_call: TRBD2
j_call: TRBJ2-4
v_call: TRBV5-1
clone_size: NA
cdr3_aa: CASSLNSGQGKNIQYF
cdr3_nt: TGCGCCAGCAGCCTGAATAGCGGGCAGGGTAAAAACATTCAGTACTTC

d_call: NA
j_call: TRBJ1-3
v_call: TRBV30
clone_size: few
cdr3_aa: CAWTTGLRNTIYF
cdr3_nt: TGTGCCTGGACTACGGGACTGAGGAACACCATATATTTT

d_call: TRBD2
j_call: TRBJ2-7
v_call: TRBV24-1
clone_size: NA
cdr3_aa: CATSDPGLGYEQYF
cdr3_nt: TGTGCCACCAGTGATCCGGGACTAGGTTACGAGCAGTACTTC

d_call: NA
j_call: TRBJ1-4
v_call: TRBV19
clone_size: NA
cdr3_aa: CASSRAREANEKLFF
cdr3_nt: TGTGCCAGTAGTAGAGCCAGGGAAGCTAATGAAAAACTGTTTTTT

d_call: TRBD1
j_call: TRBJ2-7
v_call: TRBV12-3/TRBV12-4
clone_size: NA
cdr3_aa: CASSWDRVGEQYF
cdr3_nt: TGTGCCAGCAGTTGGGACAGGGTGGGCGAGCAGTACTTC

d_call: NA
j_call: TRBJ2-2
v_call: TRBV30
clone_size: NA
cdr3_aa: CAWSDKNTGELFF
cdr3_nt: TGTGCCTGGAGCGACAAGAACACCGGGGAGCTGTTTTTT

d_call: NA
j_call: TRBJ1-1
v_call: TRBV30
clone_size: NA
cdr3_aa: CAYGSSNTEAFF
cdr3_nt: TGTGCCTATGGGAGTTCGAACACTGAAGCTTTCTTT

d_call: NA
j_call: TRBJ1-2
v_call: TRBV5-4
clone_size: NA
cdr3_aa: CASKIFMAGDRYGYTF
cdr3_nt: TGTGCCAGCAAAATCTTCATGGCAGGGGACCGCTATGGCTACACCTTC

d_call: TRBD1
j_call: TRBJ2-2
v_call: TRBV7-2
clone_size: NA
cdr3_aa: CASSLWTGLNTGELFF
cdr3_nt: TGTGCCAGCAGCTTATGGACAGGGTTGAACACCGGGGAGCTGTTTTTT

d_call: NA
j_call: TRBJ2-7
v_call: TRBV6-2/TRBV6-3
clone_size: NA
cdr3_aa: CASSSTAHEQYF
cdr3_nt: TGTGCCAGCAGTTCCACCGCGCACGAGCAGTACTTC

d_call: TRBD2
j_call: TRBJ2-3
v_call: TRBV6-2/TRBV6-3
clone_size: NA
cdr3_aa: CASSPGGVAETDTQYF
cdr3_nt: TGTGCCAGCAGCCCGGGGGGGGTAGCGGAAACAGATACGCAGTATTTT

d_call: TRBD1
j_call: TRBJ1-5
v_call: TRBV10-3
clone_size: NA
cdr3_aa: CAIGQGGNQPQHF
cdr3_nt: TGTGCCATAGGACAGGGCGGCAATCAGCCCCAGCATTTT

d_call: NA
j_call: TRBJ2-4
v_call: TRBV6-5
clone_size: NA
cdr3_aa: CASPSRNIQYF
cdr3_nt: TGTGCCAGCCCGAGCCGAAACATTCAGTACTTC

d_call: NA
j_call: TRBJ2-7
v_call: TRBV3-1/TRBV3-2
clone_size: NA
cdr3_aa: CASSSVVADEQYF
cdr3_nt: TGTGCCAGCTCTTCAGTGGTAGCGGACGAGCAGTACTTC

d_call: TRBD2
j_call: TRBJ2-7
v_call: TRBV11-2
clone_size: NA
cdr3_aa: CASSFLLAGAYEQYF
cdr3_nt: TGTGCCAGCAGCTTTTTACTAGCGGGGGCCTACGAGCAGTACTTC

d_call: TRBD1
j_call: TRBJ1-1
v_call: TRBV3-1/TRBV3-2
clone_size: NA
cdr3_aa: CASSLWTGEAEAFF
cdr3_nt: TGTGCCAGCAGCCTTTGGACAGGGGAAGCTGAAGCTTTCTTT

d_call: NA
j_call: TRBJ1-1
v_call: TRBV5-1
clone_size: NA
cdr3_aa: CASSLPGRDTEAFF
cdr3_nt: TGCGCCAGCAGCTTGCCAGGGCGAGACACTGAAGCTTTCTTT

d_call: NA
j_call: TRBJ2-7
v_call: TRBV27
clone_size: NA
cdr3_aa: CASSWAGEQYF
cdr3_nt: TGTGCCAGCAGTTGGGCTGGCGAGCAGTACTTC

d_call: NA
j_call: TRBJ1-5
v_call: TRBV30
clone_size: NA
cdr3_aa: CAWSQGVYQPQHF
cdr3_nt: TGTGCCTGGAGCCAAGGGGTTTATCAGCCCCAGCATTTT

d_call: NA
j_call: TRBJ1-1
v_call: TRBV6-2/TRBV6-3
clone_size: NA
cdr3_aa: CASSLANTEAFF
cdr3_nt: TGTGCCAGCAGTTTGGCGAACACTGAAGCTTTCTTT